This record concerns one T cell receptor (beta chain) sequence. Which antigen it targets is not known. In this entry, gene names and germline sequences are mouse ones. The CDR3 goes on 1 residue after the read ends, and that part is filled in from the germline J gene. As encoded in the germline V gene, CDR1 is SGHSA while CDR2 is FRNQAP. Its CDR3 holds 13 amino acids, cysteine through phenylalanine. Sequencing covers 36 bases of the CDR3, shown here with the frame starting at base 1. V loses 4 bases of germline sequence and J loses 5 bases, and the interval between the two ends is 8 bases. The data derive from a study of tissue T cells after allogeneic stem cell transplantation (dated 2022 in TCRdb). In the study overall: TCR beta repertoires were profiled across many tissues obtained from research autopsies of patients with and without GVHD, as well as in mouse models of GVHD. The human part of the study was a prospective observational study with no blinding and no randomization.

On the study overall, not on this receptor specifically: In both patients and mice, T cells from blood and spleen covered only a limited part of the TCR repertoire found in tissues. Within patients, how anatomically similar tissues were was a major factor shaping TCR repertoire composition, regardless of disease or transplant status. Few T cell clones were found to be shared across patients, but shared repertoire signatures across patients were revealed in a tissue-specific fashion by motif-based clustering. The study did not establish which tissue TCRs were alloreactive or antigen-specific, and some clones may have been host cells that persisted. A small and clinically heterogeneous patient cohort was studied, and sampling depth was acknowledged as a limitation.

According to the study, the label for this sample's time point signals: mouse harvest day 14 after allogeneic transplant. Each mouse graft consisted of 10^7 T-cell-depleted bone marrow cells plus 10^6 splenic CD5+ T cells and was given by tail vein injection. To model GVHD in mice, a major MHC-mismatch B6 (H2b) into BALB/c (H2d) model was used, and tissues were profiled at day 7 or 14. On day 7 or 14 post-transplant, mouse tissues and retro-orbital blood were harvested with separate sterile tools for each animal, and livers were flushed before harvest. Before genomic DNA isolation with the DNeasy Blood & Tissue Kit, mouse tissues were minced using razor blades in buffered saline. The method behind the library was the immunoSEQ multiplex PCR assay. Adaptive Biotechnologies performed TCRbeta CDR3 sequencing at survey depth and reported CDR3 sequences, V/J genes, productive frequency, and template counts. TCR beta CDR3 regions were amplified from genomic DNA instead of RNA. The paper's data handling went like this. Jensen-Shannon divergence was used to quantify pairwise repertoire overlap between tissues, with a value of 1 indicating complete divergence and a value of 0 indicating identical repertoires. Tissues were clustered by single-linkage agglomerative hierarchical clustering of pairwise JSD values and displayed as dendrograms. GLIPH2 was applied to all patient samples using simulation_depth 1000, kmer_min_depth 3, and cdr3_length_cutoff 8, and only groups with more than two unique CDR3s were retained. A standardized tissue-overlap score was generated by extrapolating Jaccard GLIPH-group overlap across patients to a standard repertoire size of 1000 clones. To look at how diversity was associated with clinical or experimental variables, linear mixed-effect models were used, with tissue treated as a fixed effect and individual treated as a random effect. TCRdb took this table from immuneACCESS and kept in-frame rearrangements with V and J called. Such tables lack part of the clones; where checked against another copy, unresolved V genes explain under half of the gap, and the rest is unexplained. The V and J calls and the clone size are those of that table, but D and trimming were determined from the DNA. The sample table shows about 660 clones, and roughly 45% are seen once. Of the sample, 35% to 50% is held by the ten largest clones.

The sequence was obtained from a female BALB/c mouse given C57BL/6 T cells with graft-versus-host disease after an allogeneic hematopoietic cell transplant. Sequencing input: liver tissue. The sequence is built from TRBV16 and TRBJ1-4; the D region possibly corresponds to TRBD1 (5 bases align). The CDR3 DNA, read in part, is TGTGCAAGCAGCTCGGGGGGGAACGAAAGATTATTT. Translated, this gives CASSSGGNERLF. The whole CDR3 sequence is CASSSGGNERLFF.